Below, one T cell receptor (beta chain) is given with its context. Its antigen is unknown. The V end lost 7 bases, the J end lost 0 bases, and 12 bases lay between the germline ends. CDR1 MGHDK and CDR2 SYGVNS come from the germline V gene. This CDR3 spans 14 amino acids. This entry comes from a study of shared clonotypes between healthy human individuals. Only CD45RO-negative cells positively selected for CCR7 counted as naive CD8 cells, so terminally differentiated effector memory CD45RA+ cells were excluded. Study-level results: Between four donors, naive CD4 clonotypes were shared at a level of roughly 5.5%.

Original analysis: Filtering was not the same, since immunoSEQ gave junction-only sequences without quality scores. Only in-frame clones appear in the TCRdb table, and some are missing; sequencing was by immunoSEQ multiplex PCR. That table is the source of V, J and clone size, and D and trimming were worked out from the DNA. The table lists approximately 840,000 clones, 96% of them singletons. Sequencing was done on a sample of naive CD8+ T cells sorted from blood. This receptor was taken from a man aged 25 to 45 in good health. V usage is TRBV25-1 and J usage is TRBJ1-1; TRBD1 might be the D (5 bases). The CDR3 DNA reads TGTGCCAGCACGGGTCCAGGGATGAACACTGAAGCTTTCTTT. Protein: CASTGPGMNTEAFF.